Sequencing of this T cell receptor (beta chain) was carried out in a study of T cells in Graves' hyperthyroidism and ophthalmopathy. The CDR3 regions of TCR beta were amplified from RNA transcripts. First-round RT-PCR with HTBI primers amplified the TCR CDR3 region. MiXCR was run by TCRdb on the multiplex PCR reads, yielding one entry per CDR3 protein. The sample lists 250,000 to 300,000 distinct CDR3 sequences; roughly 15% were seen once. At least ten counts were recorded for this clonotype. CDR3 length equals 16 residues. Germline-derived CDR1 and CDR2 are SEHNR and FQNEAQ (reference sequence). V was clipped by 5 bases and J by 6 bases; unmatched bases: 15.

Specimen: blood. The source is a woman between 40 and 55 years old with Graves' hyperthyroidism. V is TRBV7-9 and J is TRBJ2-7; 8 nucleotides line up with TRBD2. For the CDR3, the DNA is TGTGCCAGCAGCGATTTGGGTAGCGGGGCCCCGGTCGAGCAGTACTTC. Its translation: CASSDLGSGAPVEQYF.